This T cell receptor (beta chain) was recorded in a study of blood T cell repertoires in COVID-19. Study-level background: The United States, Italy and Spain provided the acute and convalescent COVID-19 samples. Sources were T cells, B-cell-depleted T cells, or PBMCs; the material itself was cDNA or gDNA.

As processed by the authors: Reference gene primer amplification gave nucleated cell count estimates. Clones were read by immunoSEQ multiplex PCR, and TCRdb kept only the in-frame ones, dropping some. V and J calls and clone size are as listed in that table; D and trimming were resolved from the DNA. Altogether about 180,000 clones are present, around 85% being singletons, with the ten largest covering about 8.6%. CDR3 length: 14 residues. Germline V lookup: CDR1 SEHNR, CDR2 FQNEAQ (reference sequence). Trimming stripped 3 bases from V and 2 bases from J, with 11 bases between. The sequenced material came from peripheral blood. The receptor's source is a man aged 45 to 65 with active or convalescent COVID-19. The chain carries TRBV7-9 and TRBJ2-7; a possible D gene is TRBD1 (6 bases). In DNA, the CDR3 is TGTGCCAGCAGCTTTGGCGACAGGCCCTACGAGCAGTACTTC. Amino acid sequence: CASSFGDRPYEQYF.